This is a list of T cell receptor beta chains from one sample in a study of blood T cells in healthy people across ages. TCRdb re-analysed the 5' RACE reads in MiXCR, keeping a single row per CDR3 protein. Of 1.5 million to 2 million distinct CDR3 sequences listed, roughly 27% are singletons. Sequenced: blood. The receptors shown here come from a woman under 40 in good health. CDR3s include the opening cysteine and the closing phenylalanine or tryptophan. Fields, in order: J gene, D gene, clone size, V gene, CDR3 DNA, CDR3 protein. A D gene is named only where the DNA matches it firmly. Part of the rows lack a size; the others show once, few, many or a class for expanded clones.

TRBJ2-5	.	.	TRBV7-9	TGTGCCAGCATGTTGTCGGGGCAAGAGACCCAGTACTTC	CASMLSGQETQYF
TRBJ1-5	TRBD1	.	TRBV20-1	TGCAGTGCTAGAGCAGGGGGATATGGTCTAGGGCAGCCCCAGCATTTT	CSARAGGYGLGQPQHF
TRBJ1-4	TRBD1	.	TRBV12-3/TRBV12-4	TGTGCCAGCAGTCCCAGGGACAGGGATGAAAAACTGTTTTTT	CASSPRDRDEKLFF
TRBJ2-7	TRBD1	many	TRBV4-3	TGCGCCAGCAGCCAAGGAACAGGGGGCACCTTCAGCTCCTACGAGCAGTACTTC	CASSQGTGGTFSSYEQYF
TRBJ1-2	TRBD1	few	TRBV12-3/TRBV12-4	TGTGCCAGCAGTTTGCATACCGGGACAGGGACGTATGGCTACACCTTC	CASSLHTGTGTYGYTF
TRBJ1-1	TRBD1	few	TRBV4-1	TGCGCCAGCAGCCCACGACAGGGAGCGGACACTGAAGCTTTCTTT	CASSPRQGADTEAFF
TRBJ2-7	.	many	TRBV5-1	TGCGCCAGCAGCTTGGATAGTCAGGGGATCTACGAGCAGTACTTC	CASSLDSQGIYEQYF
TRBJ2-5	.	.	TRBV20-1	TGCAGTGCTTTAAAAAGCGGGTACCGACTGGGGACCCAGTACTTC	CSALKSGYRLGTQYF
TRBJ1-4	.	.	TRBV5-1	TGCGCCAGCAGCTTGGATGGGCTTGCTAATGAAAAACTGTTTTTT	CASSLDGLANEKLFF
TRBJ2-1	TRBD2	few	TRBV3-1	TGTGCCAGCAGCCAACGGGCCAGGGTTGGGACTAGCGGGAGAAATGAGCAGTTCTTC	CASSQRARVGTSGRNEQFF
TRBJ2-7	.	many	TRBV6-1	TGTGCCAGCAGGACAGTTACGGCCTACGAGCAGTACTTC	CASRTVTAYEQYF
TRBJ2-3	.	.	TRBV15	TGTGCCGCCAGCAGAGATTCAGTTTTCACAGATACGCAGTATTTT	CAASRDSVFTDTQYF